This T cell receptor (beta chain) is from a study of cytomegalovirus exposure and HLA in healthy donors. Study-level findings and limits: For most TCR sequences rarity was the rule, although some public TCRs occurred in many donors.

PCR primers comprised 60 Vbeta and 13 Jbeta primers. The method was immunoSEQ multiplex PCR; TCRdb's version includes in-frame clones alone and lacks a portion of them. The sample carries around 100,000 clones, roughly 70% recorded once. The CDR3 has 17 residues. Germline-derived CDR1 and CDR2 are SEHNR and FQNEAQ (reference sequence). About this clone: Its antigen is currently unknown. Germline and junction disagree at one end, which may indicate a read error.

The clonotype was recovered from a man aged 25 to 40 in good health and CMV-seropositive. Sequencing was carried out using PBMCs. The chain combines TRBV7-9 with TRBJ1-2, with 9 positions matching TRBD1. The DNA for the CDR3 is TGTTCCAGCAGGCCTACGGACAGGGGAGGATTTAACTATGGCTACACCTTC. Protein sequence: CSSRPTDRGGFNYGYTF. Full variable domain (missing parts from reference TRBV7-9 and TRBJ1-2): DTGVSQNPRHKITKRGQNVTFRCDPISEHNRLYWYRQTLGQGPEFLTYFQNEAQLEKSRLLSDRFSAERPKGSFSTLEIQRTEQGDSAMYLCSSRPTDRGGFNYGYTFGSGTRLTVV.